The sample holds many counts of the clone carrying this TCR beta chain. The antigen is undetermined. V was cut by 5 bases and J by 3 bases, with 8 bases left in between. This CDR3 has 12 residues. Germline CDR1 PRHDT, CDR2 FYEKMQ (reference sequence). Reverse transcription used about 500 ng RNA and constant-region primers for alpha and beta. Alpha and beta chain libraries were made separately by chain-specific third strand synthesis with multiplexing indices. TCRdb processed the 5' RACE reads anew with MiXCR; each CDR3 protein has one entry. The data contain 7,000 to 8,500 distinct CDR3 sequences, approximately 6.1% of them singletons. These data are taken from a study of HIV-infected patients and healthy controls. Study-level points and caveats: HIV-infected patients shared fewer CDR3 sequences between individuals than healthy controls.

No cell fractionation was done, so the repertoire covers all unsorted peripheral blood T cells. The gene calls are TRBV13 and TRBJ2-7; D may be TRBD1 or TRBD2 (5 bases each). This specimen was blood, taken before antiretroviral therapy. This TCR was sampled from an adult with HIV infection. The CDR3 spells CASSQRGYEQYV. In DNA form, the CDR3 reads TGTGCCAGCAGCCAGAGGGGCTACGAGCAGTACGTC.